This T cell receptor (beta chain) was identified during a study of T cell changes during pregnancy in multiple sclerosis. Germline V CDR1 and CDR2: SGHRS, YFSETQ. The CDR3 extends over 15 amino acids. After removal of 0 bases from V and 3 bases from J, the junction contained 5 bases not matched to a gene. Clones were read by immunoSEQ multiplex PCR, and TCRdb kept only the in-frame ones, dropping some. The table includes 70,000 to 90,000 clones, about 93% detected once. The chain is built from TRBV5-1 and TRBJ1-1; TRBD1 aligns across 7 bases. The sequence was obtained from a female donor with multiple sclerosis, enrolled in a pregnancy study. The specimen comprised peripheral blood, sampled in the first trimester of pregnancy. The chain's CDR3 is CASSLGDSLYTEAFF. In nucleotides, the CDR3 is TGCGCCAGCAGCTTGGGGGACAGTTTGTACACTGAAGCTTTCTTT.